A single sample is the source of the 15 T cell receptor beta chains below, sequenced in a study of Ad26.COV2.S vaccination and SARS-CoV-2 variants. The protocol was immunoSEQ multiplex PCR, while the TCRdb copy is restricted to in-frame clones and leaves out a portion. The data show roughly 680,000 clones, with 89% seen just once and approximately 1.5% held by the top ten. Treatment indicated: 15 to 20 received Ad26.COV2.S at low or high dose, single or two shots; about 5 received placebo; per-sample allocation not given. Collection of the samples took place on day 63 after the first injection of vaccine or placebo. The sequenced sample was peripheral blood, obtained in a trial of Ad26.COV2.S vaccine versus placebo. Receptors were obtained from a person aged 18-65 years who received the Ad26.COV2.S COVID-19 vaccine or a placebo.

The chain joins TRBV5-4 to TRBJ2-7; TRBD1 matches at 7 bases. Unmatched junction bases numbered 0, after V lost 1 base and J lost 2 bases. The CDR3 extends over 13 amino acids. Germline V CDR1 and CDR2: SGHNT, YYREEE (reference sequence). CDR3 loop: CASSLQGAYEQYF. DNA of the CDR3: TGTGCCAGCAGCTTGCAGGGGGCCTACGAGCAGTACTTC.

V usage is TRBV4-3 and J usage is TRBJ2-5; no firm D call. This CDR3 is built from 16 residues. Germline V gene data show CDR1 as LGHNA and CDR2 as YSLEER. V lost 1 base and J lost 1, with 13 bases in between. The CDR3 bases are TGCGCCAGCAGCCAAGGGCTAGAAATTTTCCAAGAGACCCAGTACTTC. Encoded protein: CASSQGLEIFQETQYF.

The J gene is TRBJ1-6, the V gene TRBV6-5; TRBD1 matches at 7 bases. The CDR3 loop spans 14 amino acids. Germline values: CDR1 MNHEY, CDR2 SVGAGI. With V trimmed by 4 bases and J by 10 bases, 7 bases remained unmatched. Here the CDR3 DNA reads TGTGCCAGCAGTTGGGACAGAATTGGATCACCCCTCCACTTT. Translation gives CASSWDRIGSPLHF.

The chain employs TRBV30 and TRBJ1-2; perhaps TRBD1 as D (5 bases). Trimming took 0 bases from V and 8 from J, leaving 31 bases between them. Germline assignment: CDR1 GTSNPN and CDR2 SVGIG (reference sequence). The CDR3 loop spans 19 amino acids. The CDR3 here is CAWSVGIGRGQGHLKGYTF. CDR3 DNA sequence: TGTGCCTGGAGTGTAGGCATAGGCCGTGGGCAGGGCCACCTCAAAGGCTACACCTTC.

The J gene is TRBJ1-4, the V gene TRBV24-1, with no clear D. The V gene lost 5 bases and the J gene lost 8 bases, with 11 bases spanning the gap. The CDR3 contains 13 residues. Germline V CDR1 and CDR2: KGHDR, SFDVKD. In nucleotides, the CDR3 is TGTGCCACCAGTGTCGGGGATGGGGAAAAACTGTTTTTT. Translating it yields CATSVGDGEKLFF.

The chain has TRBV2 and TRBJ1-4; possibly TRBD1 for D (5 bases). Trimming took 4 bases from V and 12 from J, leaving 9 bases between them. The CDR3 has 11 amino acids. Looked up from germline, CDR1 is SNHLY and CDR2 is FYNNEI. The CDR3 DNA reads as TGTGCCAGCAGTGGAGACAGACAACTGTTTTTT. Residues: CASSGDRQLFF.

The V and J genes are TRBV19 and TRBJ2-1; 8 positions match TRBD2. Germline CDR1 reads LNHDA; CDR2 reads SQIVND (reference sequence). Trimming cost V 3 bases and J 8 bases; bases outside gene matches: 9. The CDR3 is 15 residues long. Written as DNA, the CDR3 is TGTGCCAGTAGTATGATAGAAAGCGGGGGTGATGAGCAGTTCTTC. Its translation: CASSMIESGGDEQFF. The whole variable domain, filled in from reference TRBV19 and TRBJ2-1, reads DGGITQSPKYLFRKEGQNVTLSCEQNLNHDAMYWYRQDPGQGLRLIYYSQIVNDFQKGDIAEGYSVSREKKESFPLTVTSAQKNPTAFYLCASSMIESGGDEQFFGPGTRLTVL.

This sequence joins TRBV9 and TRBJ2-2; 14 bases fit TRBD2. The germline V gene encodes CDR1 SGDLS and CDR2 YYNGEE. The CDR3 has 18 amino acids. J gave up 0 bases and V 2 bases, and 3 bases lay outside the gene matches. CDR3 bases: TGTGCCAGCAGCGTGGGACTAGCGGGAGCTACGAACACCGGGGAGCTGTTTTTT. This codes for CASSVGLAGATNTGELFF.

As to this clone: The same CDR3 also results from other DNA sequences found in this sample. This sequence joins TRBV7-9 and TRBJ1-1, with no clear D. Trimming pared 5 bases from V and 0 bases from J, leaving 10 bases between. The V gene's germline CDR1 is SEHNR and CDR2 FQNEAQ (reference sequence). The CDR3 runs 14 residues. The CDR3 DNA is TGTGCCAGCAGCCCCGGGCCCATGAACACTGAAGCTTTCTTT. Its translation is CASSPGPMNTEAFF.

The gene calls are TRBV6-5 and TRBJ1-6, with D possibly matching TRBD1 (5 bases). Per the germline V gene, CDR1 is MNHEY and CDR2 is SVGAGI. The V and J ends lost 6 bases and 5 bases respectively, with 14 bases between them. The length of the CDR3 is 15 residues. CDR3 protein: CASRPGTAHNSPLHF. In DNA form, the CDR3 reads TGTGCCAGCAGACCTGGGACGGCACATAATTCACCCCTCCACTTT.

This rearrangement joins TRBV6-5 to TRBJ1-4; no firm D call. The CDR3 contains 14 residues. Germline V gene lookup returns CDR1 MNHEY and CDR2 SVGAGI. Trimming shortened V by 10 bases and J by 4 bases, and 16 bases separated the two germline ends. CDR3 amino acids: CATQPRGINEKLFF. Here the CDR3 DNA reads TGTGCCACCCAACCCCGAGGAATTAATGAAAAACTGTTTTTT.

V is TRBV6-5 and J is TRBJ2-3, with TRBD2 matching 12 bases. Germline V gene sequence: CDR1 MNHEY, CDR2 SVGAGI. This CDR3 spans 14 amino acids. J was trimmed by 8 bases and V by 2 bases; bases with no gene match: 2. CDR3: CASSYGGLAGTQYF. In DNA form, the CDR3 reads TGTGCCAGCAGTTACGGGGGACTAGCGGGTACGCAGTATTTT.

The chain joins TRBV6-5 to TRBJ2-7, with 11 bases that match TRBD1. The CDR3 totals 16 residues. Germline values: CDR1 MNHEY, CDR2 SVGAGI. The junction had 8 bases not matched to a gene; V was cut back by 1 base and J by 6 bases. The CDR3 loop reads CASSYWGDRGVCEQYF. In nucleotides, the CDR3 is TGTGCCAGCAGTTACTGGGGGGACAGGGGGGTTTGCGAGCAGTACTTC.

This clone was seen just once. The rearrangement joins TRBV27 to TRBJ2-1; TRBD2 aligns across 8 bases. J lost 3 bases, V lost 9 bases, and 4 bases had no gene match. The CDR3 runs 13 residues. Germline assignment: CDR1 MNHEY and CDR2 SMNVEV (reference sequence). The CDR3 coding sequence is TGTGCCAGGGGGCTAGCGGGCTACAATGAGCAGTTCTTC. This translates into CARGLAGYNEQFF.

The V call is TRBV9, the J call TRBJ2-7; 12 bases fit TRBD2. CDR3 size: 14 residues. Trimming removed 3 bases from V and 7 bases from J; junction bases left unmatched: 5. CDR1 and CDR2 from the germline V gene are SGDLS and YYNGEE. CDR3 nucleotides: TGTGCCAGCAGCGCTAGCGGGAGGGCGAAAGAGCAGTACTTC. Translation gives CASSASGRAKEQYF.